A selection of T cell receptor beta chains follows, all from one sample in a study of blood T cell repertoires in COVID-19. Profiled with immunoSEQ multiplex PCR; TCRdb holds only in-frame clones, not every one. The sample has approximately 94,000 clones; around four fifths are singletons. The sample consisted of peripheral blood. The source is an older woman with acute or convalescent COVID-19. Both conserved end residues are part of each CDR3. Fields, in order: J gene, V gene, D gene, clone size, CDR3 DNA, CDR3 protein. The D gene is left open where the match is weak. Rows give clone size only sometimes, using once, few, many, or a class for an expanded clone.

J gene: TRBJ2-1; V gene: TRBV4-3; D gene: -; clone size: -; CDR3 DNA: TGCGCCAGCAGCCTGAGCTTTAATGAGCAGTTCTTC; CDR3 protein: CASSLSFNEQFF
J gene: TRBJ2-3; V gene: TRBV6-5; D gene: -; clone size: -; CDR3 DNA: TGTGCCAGCCGGTGGCGGGGAGGAGCAGATACGCAGTATTTT; CDR3 protein: CASRWRGGADTQYF
J gene: TRBJ2-1; V gene: TRBV5-1; D gene: TRBD1; clone size: -; CDR3 DNA: TGCGCCAGCAGTCCGCGGACAGGGGGGGACAATGAGCAGTTCTTC; CDR3 protein: CASSPRTGGDNEQFF
J gene: TRBJ1-3; V gene: TRBV18; D gene: -; clone size: -; CDR3 DNA: TGTGCCAGCTCACCGGGCGGGTCCGGAAACACCATATATTTT; CDR3 protein: CASSPGGSGNTIYF
J gene: TRBJ2-1; V gene: TRBV5-1; D gene: TRBD2; clone size: -; CDR3 DNA: TGCGCCAGCAGCTCCAAAGCGGGGGCGGACTCTGAGCAGTTCTTC; CDR3 protein: CASSSKAGADSEQFF
J gene: TRBJ2-7; V gene: TRBV5-4; D gene: TRBD1; clone size: few; CDR3 DNA: TGTGCCAGCAGCTTACCGGGACAGCCCTCCTACGAGCAGTACTTC; CDR3 protein: CASSLPGQPSYEQYF
J gene: TRBJ2-3; V gene: TRBV5-1; D gene: -; clone size: -; CDR3 DNA: TGCGCCAGCAGCTTGGGGACAGCAGATACGCAGTATTTT; CDR3 protein: CASSLGTADTQYF
J gene: TRBJ2-3; V gene: TRBV19; D gene: -; clone size: few; CDR3 DNA: TGTGCCACCTCCTTCCTTCCGGGAAAAGATACGCAGTATTTT; CDR3 protein: CATSFLPGKDTQYF
J gene: TRBJ2-2; V gene: TRBV11-3; D gene: -; clone size: -; CDR3 DNA: TGTGCCAGCAGCGCCCGGGGGGCCGATACCGGGGAGCTGTTTTTT; CDR3 protein: CASSARGADTGELFF
J gene: TRBJ2-5; V gene: TRBV19; D gene: TRBD1; clone size: -; CDR3 DNA: TGTGCCAGTAGTGGGCAGGGGGCGCCCCGAGAGACCCAGTACTTC; CDR3 protein: CASSGQGAPRETQYF
J gene: TRBJ1-4; V gene: TRBV20-1; D gene: -; clone size: -; CDR3 DNA: TGCAGTGCTAGTGGCGGGTATGAAGAAAAACTGTTTTTT; CDR3 protein: CSASGGYEEKLFF
J gene: TRBJ2-7; V gene: TRBV5-1; D gene: -; clone size: -; CDR3 DNA: TGCGCCAGCAGCATGGGGGAAGGGGTGGACGAGCAGTACTTC; CDR3 protein: CASSMGEGVDEQYF
J gene: TRBJ1-1; V gene: TRBV5-5; D gene: -; clone size: -; CDR3 DNA: TGTGCCAGCAGCTTGCCCTCTGAAGCTTTCTTT; CDR3 protein: CASSLPSEAFF
J gene: TRBJ1-6; V gene: TRBV3-1/TRBV3-2; D gene: -; clone size: once; CDR3 DNA: TGTGCCAGCAGCCAAGGGCAGGGTAATTCACCCCTCCACTTT; CDR3 protein: CASSQGQGNSPLHF